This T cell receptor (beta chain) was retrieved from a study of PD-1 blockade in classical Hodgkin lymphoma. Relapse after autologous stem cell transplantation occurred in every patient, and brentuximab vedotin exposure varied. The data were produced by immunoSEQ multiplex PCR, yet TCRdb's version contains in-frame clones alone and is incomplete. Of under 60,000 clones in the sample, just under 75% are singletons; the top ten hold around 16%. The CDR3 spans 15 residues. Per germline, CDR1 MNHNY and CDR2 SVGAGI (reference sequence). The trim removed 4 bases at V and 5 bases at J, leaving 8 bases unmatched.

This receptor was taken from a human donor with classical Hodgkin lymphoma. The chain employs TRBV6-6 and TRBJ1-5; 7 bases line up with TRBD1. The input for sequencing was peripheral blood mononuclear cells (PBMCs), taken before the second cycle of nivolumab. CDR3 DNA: TGTGCCAGCAGTTGGGTGGAGCAGGGGGATCAGCCCCAGCATTTT. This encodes CASSWVEQGDQPQHF.